This T cell receptor (beta chain) was captured by sequencing in a study of cytomegalovirus exposure and HLA in healthy donors. The PCR employed 60 Vbeta primers together with 13 Jbeta primers. Sequenced by immunoSEQ multiplex PCR; TCRdb stores in-frame clones only, minus some. The sample consists of roughly 180,000 clones, less than 80% of them appearing once. Remarks on this clone: The antigen is not known.

Findings of the study overall: More than 150 TCR beta chains were listed as cytomegalovirus-associated.

Germline CDR1 SNHLY, CDR2 FYNNEI. This CDR3 is 16 amino acids long. Between the trimmed V and J ends, which lost 5 bases and 3 bases, there was a span of 16 bases. Sequenced material: PBMCs. This clonotype was obtained from a female donor in good health and CMV-seronegative. This chain uses TRBV2 with TRBJ1-4, with a tentative D call TRBD1 (6 bases). The CDR3 reads CASSPSLGAANEKLFF. The CDR3 coding sequence is TGTGCCAGCAGTCCTAGCTTGGGGGCCGCTAATGAAAAACTGTTTTTT. Full variable domain (rest looked up from reference TRBV2 and TRBJ1-4): EPEVTQTPSHQVTQMGQEVILRCVPISNHLYFYWYRQILGQKVEFLVSFYNNEISEKSEIFDDQFSVERPDGSNFTLKIRSTKLEDSAMYFCASSPSLGAANEKLFFGSGTQLSVL.